Reported below is one TCR beta chain. The antigen is not known. This sample is drawn from a study of T cells after yellow fever vaccination. Background on the study: Fractions of limited cellularity were prepared by means of SMART-Seq v4 Ultra Low Input. Study-wide findings and caveats: Reappearance after the booster was observed for most primary-vaccination clones (roughly 97% CD4, almost 90% CD8). Clonotype sharing between CD4 and CD8 compartments was small.

This CDR3 spans 14 amino acids. The germline V gene encodes CDR1 SGHRS and CDR2 YFSETQ. Deletions cut 3 bases from V and 0 bases from J, with 6 bases between. Each CDR3 protein is one row after TCRdb ran MiXCR on the 5' RACE reads. Found here are some 340,000 distinct CDR3 sequences, about 10% of them singletons; the top ten hold about 3.3%. Material: CD4+ T cells sorted from PBMCs, obtained 45 days after the yellow fever booster vaccination. This chain uses TRBV5-1 with TRBJ1-4; D remains ambiguous. The origin of this receptor is a man aged 18-30 years who received the YFV17D yellow fever vaccine. Written as DNA, the CDR3 is TGCGCCAGCAGCTCACTAACAACTAATGAAAAACTGTTTTTT. Amino acids: CASSSLTTNEKLFF.